The sequence of this T cell receptor (beta chain) was determined in a study of T cells in Graves' hyperthyroidism and ophthalmopathy. General study results and limits: A median 6.5 months before onset, the model predicted ophthalmopathy.

It was uncontrolled infection, other autoimmune disease, pregnancy or lactation that excluded patients. Used for diagnoses were clinical symptoms, serum thyroxine and TRAb, thyroid ultrasound and orbital computed tomography. PBMCs were collected from a roughly 10 ml volume of fresh peripheral blood. The CDR3 is 14 residues long. Trimming cost V 0 bases and J 7 bases; bases outside gene matches: 2. Germline V gene sequence: CDR1 MNHNS, CDR2 SASEGT. TCR beta CDR3 region amplification was performed from RNA transcripts. The TCR CDR3 first-round RT-PCR relied on the HTBI primer set. One entry per CDR3 protein results from TCRdb running MiXCR on the multiplex PCR reads. The table records under 700,000 distinct CDR3 sequences, around 15% of them present only once. This clonotype was found many times. The antigen is undetermined.

The receptor was isolated from a woman aged 18 to 35 with Graves' hyperthyroidism. V gene TRBV6-1 combines with J gene TRBJ1-2; 10 bases are shared with TRBD1. Sequencing was carried out using blood. The CDR3 loop is CASSEAGTGAGYTF. CDR3 sequence (DNA): TGTGCCAGCAGTGAAGCGGGGACAGGGGCTGGCTACACCTTC.